One sample yielded the 24 T cell receptor beta chains listed below, sequenced in a study of blood T cell repertoires in COVID-19 (dated by TCRdb to 2020 to 2021). Receptor amplification or capture employed the immunoSEQ multiplex PCR assay. TCRdb provides this immuneACCESS table in a form limited to in-frame rearrangements. Some clones are lacking; in checked studies, under half of them reflect an unresolved V gene, and why the rest are absent is not known. For this sample there are roughly 220,000 clones; roughly 84% appear just once. The ten most abundant clones make up less than 2.5% of the sample. The specimen was peripheral blood. Receptors were obtained from a woman aged 60 to 75 with acute or convalescent COVID-19.

This chain uses TRBV6-5 with TRBJ1-6; D not resolved. The germline V and J ends were trimmed by 6 bases and 10 bases, with 13 bases remaining between them. There are 13 residues in the CDR3. CDR1 and CDR2 from the germline V gene are MNHEY and SVGAGI. As DNA, the CDR3 is TGTGCCAGCAGAGAGAGGGAATCCTCACCCCTCCACTTT. As protein: CASRERESSPLHF.

The V gene is TRBV4-2, the J gene TRBJ1-2; unclear D gene. The germline V gene has CDR1 LGHNA and CDR2 YNFKEQ. Deletions cut 3 bases from V and 6 bases from J, with 11 bases between. CDR3 length: 13 residues. The CDR3 DNA follows: TGTGCCAGCAGCCATGTGGTGGGAGATGGCTACACCTTC. Translation: CASSHVVGDGYTF.

This chain joins TRBV28 and TRBJ2-7; 8 bases are shared with TRBD1. J was trimmed by 6 bases and V by 6 bases; bases with no gene match: 10. The CDR3 contains 14 residues. Germline V gene lookup returns CDR1 MDHEN and CDR2 SYDVKM. The CDR3 nucleotides are TGTGCCAGCAGGTGTGGTGGACAGGGCTGCGAGCAGTACTTC. It codes for CASRCGGQGCEQYF.

The V call is TRBV10-3, the J call TRBJ2-5; TRBD2 matches at 7 bases. Per germline, CDR1 ENHRY and CDR2 SYGVKD. Trimming cost V 3 bases and J 5 bases; bases outside gene matches: 9. The CDR3 loop spans 15 amino acids. The DNA for the CDR3 is TGTGCCATCAGTGATCCGGGAGGTACGACGGAGACCCAGTACTTC. Translated, it gives CAISDPGGTTETQYF.

This clone appeared once. The chain carries TRBV7-9 and TRBJ1-2, with 7 bases aligning to TRBD1. V lost 4 bases, J lost 9 bases, and 11 bases stayed unmatched. This CDR3 spans 14 amino acids. The germline V gene encodes CDR1 SEHNR and CDR2 FQNEAQ (reference sequence). Here the CDR3 DNA reads TGTGCCAGCAGCTCCCAGGGGGGTCTATGGAGCTACACCTTC. Its translation is CASSSQGGLWSYTF.

V gene TRBV7-3 combines with J gene TRBJ2-1; 11 nucleotides line up with TRBD2. V shed 5 bases and J 10 bases; nucleotides not matched to a gene: 13. The length of the CDR3 is 16 residues. Germline V gives CDR1 SGHTA, CDR2 FQGTGA. CDR3 sequence: CASSPHTSGGWMEQFF. In DNA, the CDR3 is TGTGCCAGCAGCCCTCATACTAGCGGGGGTTGGATGGAGCAGTTCTTC.

The chain carries TRBV19 and TRBJ2-7; 7 nucleotides match TRBD1. Germline values: CDR1 LNHDA, CDR2 SQIVND (reference sequence). The V segment lost 5 bases and the J segment 5 bases; nucleotides outside the gene matches: 9. The CDR3 is 14 residues long. The CDR3 protein is CASSAGTVRHEQYF. CDR3 nucleotides: TGTGCCAGTAGTGCCGGGACAGTACGACACGAGCAGTACTTC.

DNA for the CDR3: TGTGCCAGCAGTCCTCAGTATAGCAATCAGCCCCAGCATTTT. It translates to CASSPQYSNQPQHF. The rearrangement uses TRBV2 and TRBJ1-5; D is unresolved. CDR1 SNHLY and CDR2 FYNNEI come from the germline V gene. Deletions cut 5 bases from V and 0 bases from J, with 8 bases between. The CDR3 sequence is 14 residues long.

This clone was seen once. The rearrangement joins TRBV6-5 to TRBJ2-1; 12 bases are shared with TRBD2. Germline CDR1 and CDR2: MNHEY and SVGAGI. The ends lost 4 bases at V and 7 bases at J; junction bases unmatched: 5. This CDR3 spans 15 amino acids. The CDR3 DNA reads as TGTGCCAGCAGTTTAGGACTAGCGGGAATGAATGAGCAGTTCTTC. Its protein product is CASSLGLAGMNEQFF.

This clone has just a few counts. V gene TRBV7-2 combines with J gene TRBJ2-3, with 10 bases fitting TRBD2. V lost 2 bases, J lost 11 bases, and 13 bases stayed unmatched. The CDR3 spans 16 residues. Germline V lookup: CDR1 SGHTA, CDR2 FQGNSA. DNA for the CDR3: TGTGCCAGCAGCTTATATGCCAGCGGGGGGGAGGAGAGGCAGTATTTT. Its translation is CASSLYASGGEERQYF.

The rearrangement joins TRBV30 to TRBJ2-3; the match to TRBD2 covers 11 bases. This CDR3 spans 14 amino acids. The junction had 2 bases not matched to a gene; V was cut back by 4 bases and J by 2 bases. CDR1 GTSNPN and CDR2 SVGIG come from the germline V gene (reference sequence). CDR3 loop: CAWTSGGSTDTQYF. The CDR3 nucleotides are TGTGCCTGGACTAGCGGGGGGTCCACAGATACGCAGTATTTT.

The chain employs TRBV5-1 and TRBJ2-5; TRBD2 aligns across 11 bases. After removal of 4 bases from V and 0 bases from J, the junction contained 14 bases not matched to a gene. This CDR3 region has 19 residues. Germline V gene lookup returns CDR1 SGHRS and CDR2 YFSETQ. The CDR3 nucleotides are TGCGCCAGCAGCCCCCTCCTTACTAGCGGGGGATTCAACCAAGAGACCCAGTACTTC. Its protein is CASSPLLTSGGFNQETQYF.

In its sample, this clone was seen a few times. The chain joins TRBV13 to TRBJ2-7; a weak D match, TRBD1 (6 bases). Deletions cut 5 bases from V and 1 base from J, with 9 bases between. CDR1 is PRHDT, CDR2 FYEKMQ, per germline (reference sequence). The length of the CDR3 is 13 residues. The CDR3, as DNA: TGTGCCAGCAGCCCGACAGGTTCCTACGAGCAGTACTTC. Protein sequence: CASSPTGSYEQYF.

The V and J genes are TRBV27 and TRBJ2-7, with 7 bases lining up with TRBD1. Germline CDR1 reads MNHEY; CDR2 reads SMNVEV (reference sequence). The CDR3 runs 14 residues. The V and J ends lost 5 bases and 7 bases, in that order; junction bases with no gene match: 11. This CDR3 reads CASSPPDRVEEQYF. Written as DNA, the CDR3 is TGTGCCAGCAGTCCCCCCGACAGGGTGGAAGAGCAGTACTTC.

J is TRBJ1-5 and V is TRBV6-5, with D hard to call. This CDR3 is 13 amino acids long. CDR1 MNHEY and CDR2 SVGAGI come from the germline V gene. V lost 6 bases and J 6 bases, leaving 12 bases between the germline ends. Here the CDR3 reads CASRDQSGQPQHF. Written as DNA, the CDR3 is TGTGCCAGCAGAGACCAAAGCGGTCAGCCCCAGCATTTT.

This chain uses TRBV5-6 with TRBJ1-6, with TRBD1 matching 8 bases. The length of the CDR3 is 15 residues. With V trimmed by 3 bases and J by 8 bases, 7 bases remained unmatched. Per germline, CDR1 SGHDT and CDR2 YYEEEE. The CDR3 region has the DNA TGTGCCAGCAGCTGGGCCCAGGGGGCACATTCACCCCTCCACTTT. This encodes CASSWAQGAHSPLHF. The full variable domain, in which reference TRBV5-6 and TRBJ1-6 provide the parts outside the CDR3, is DAGVTQSPTHLIKTRGQQVTLRCSPKSGHDTVSWYQQALGQGPQFIFQYYEEEERQRGNFPDRFSGHQFPNYSSELNVNALLLGDSALYLCASSWAQGAHSPLHFGNGTRLTVT.

The rearrangement links TRBV19 to TRBJ1-3; D remains unclear. The V gene's germline CDR1 is LNHDA and CDR2 SQIVND (reference sequence). There are 13 residues in the CDR3. Trimming removed 5 bases at V and 5 bases at J, with 10 bases between. CDR3 in DNA: TGTGCCAGTAGTGCCAACAACAGAAACACCATATATTTT. This sequence encodes CASSANNRNTIYF.

This sequence joins TRBV18 and TRBJ1-3, with D hard to call. The germline V gene has CDR1 KGHSH and CDR2 LQKENI. V shed 0 bases and J shed 1 base, with 7 bases lying between them. The CDR3 runs 15 residues. The CDR3 loop is CASSPPDNSGNTIYF. CDR3 nucleotide sequence: TGTGCCAGCTCACCACCAGACAATTCTGGAAACACCATATATTTT.

This clone has a handful of counts. The chain links TRBV7-9 to TRBJ1-5; tentatively, D is TRBD1 (6 bases). This CDR3 comprises 14 residues. The germline V gene encodes CDR1 SEHNR and CDR2 FQNEAQ (reference sequence). Trimming removed 5 bases at V and 7 bases at J, with 15 bases between. CDR3 nucleotide sequence: TGTGCCAGCAGCCTACAGGGCCCAGGGCAGCCCCAGCATTTT. Amino acids: CASSLQGPGQPQHF.

The chain links TRBV6-1 to TRBJ2-5, with 7 bases matching TRBD1. V lost 0 bases, J lost 2 bases, and 0 bases stayed unmatched. Germline loops: CDR1 MNHNS, CDR2 SASEGT. This CDR3 contains 14 residues. CDR3 region: CASSEAGQQETQYF. Here the CDR3 DNA reads TGTGCCAGCAGTGAAGCGGGACAGCAAGAGACCCAGTACTTC.

The chain links TRBV2 to TRBJ1-2, with TRBD1 as a possible D gene (6 bases). Germline-derived CDR1 and CDR2 are SNHLY and FYNNEI. This CDR3 comprises 14 residues. Trimming cost V 7 bases and J 2 bases, with 14 bases left between them. CDR3: CASTDQGSNYGYTF. CDR3 nucleotide sequence: TGTGCCAGCACGGATCAGGGGTCAAACTATGGCTACACCTTC. The full variable domain, with the rest looked up from reference TRBV2 and TRBJ1-2, is EPEVTQTPSHQVTQMGQEVILRCVPISNHLYFYWYRQILGQKVEFLVSFYNNEISEKSEIFDDQFSVERPDGSNFTLKIRSTKLEDSAMYFCASTDQGSNYGYTFGSGTRLTVV.

This chain joins TRBV19 and TRBJ1-2; D call uncertain. CDR3 length: 15 amino acids. Germline V gene data show CDR1 as LNHDA and CDR2 as SQIVND (reference sequence). Deletions cut 5 bases from V and 6 bases from J, with 19 bases between. The CDR3 protein is CASSPLLGEADGYTF. CDR3 nucleotide sequence: TGTGCCAGTAGTCCACTCCTCGGAGAGGCGGATGGCTACACCTTC.

This clone was counted a few times. The chain couples TRBV4-1 to TRBJ1-2; 10 bases are a match to TRBD1. The junction had 8 bases not matched to a gene; V was cut back by 4 bases and J by 6 bases. The CDR3 runs to 15 residues. Germline-derived CDR1 and CDR2 are MGHRA and YSYEKL. In nucleotides, the CDR3 is TGCGCCAGCAGCCGAGGGGACAGGGGAGGGGATGGCTACACCTTC. This codes for CASSRGDRGGDGYTF.

This chain joins TRBV3-1 (or the pseudogene TRBV3-2) and TRBJ2-2; weak D call: TRBD1 (5 bases). CDR1 is LGHDT, CDR2 YNNKEL, per germline (reference sequence). The CDR3 has 14 amino acids. V was pared by 4 bases and J by 3 bases, with 9 bases between. The CDR3 here is CASSRRQYTGELFF. DNA of the CDR3: TGTGCCAGCAGCCGCCGACAGTACACCGGGGAGCTGTTTTTT.